This T cell receptor (beta chain) derives from a study of long-term antiretroviral therapy in people with HIV. About the research overall: The oldest specimens predate the 2015 immediate-ART recommendation by about a decade. Whole-study findings and limits: Clonal populations expanded prior to ART predominated within the repertoire at all time points. HIV repertoires showed narrower CDR3 length ranges than controls.

In each sample, roughly 1-10 million cryopreserved PBMC were present before DNA extraction. Survey-level resolution applied to immunoSEQ assay v3.0. Some clones are missing from TCRdb's copy, which holds only in-frame ones; the method was immunoSEQ multiplex PCR. The sample records 31,000 or so clones, around nine tenths being singletons. Comments on this clone: The antigen is undetermined.

The CDR3 is 18 residues long. Germline loops: CDR1 MNHGY, CDR2 SVAAGI. V dropped 6 bases and J dropped 5; count of bases not matched to a gene: 21. This sample comprised unsorted PBMCs, obtained roughly 5 years before starting antiretroviral therapy. The source of this sequence is a man aged 45 to 65 with HIV. This rearrangement joins TRBV6-9 to TRBJ2-7; 8 bases match TRBD1. CDR3 sequence (DNA): TGTGCCAGCAGCCTCCGGGACAGGATAACCCAAGGTCTAAACGAGCAGTACTTC. Amino acids: CASSLRDRITQGLNEQYF.